The T cell receptor (beta chain) under discussion was sequenced for a study of T-cell memory formation after mild COVID-19. Employing constant-segment primers, 5'RACE generated TCR alpha and TCR beta cDNA libraries bearing sample barcodes and UMIs. TCRdb independently ran MiXCR on the 5' RACE reads; one entry per CDR3 protein. The data hold roughly 300,000 distinct CDR3 sequences, with about a sixth observed a single time. Germline CDR1 and CDR2: MGHRA and YSYEKL. The CDR3 sequence is 17 residues long. Deletions cut 0 bases from V and 6 bases from J, with 20 bases between. Study-wide results and caveats: Day 15 to 85 contracting clones showed balanced CD4/CD8; later expanders leaned CD4+. Memory from before infection featured some responding clones, which suggests cross-reactive memory joined. Second-wave clones with a day 37 peak had unconfirmed SARS-CoV-2 specificity.

Regarding this clonotype: Its antigen remains unknown.

The sample comprised PBMCs or a T cell subset sorted from them (not recorded which). The gene calls are TRBV4-1 and TRBJ1-1; D not certain. The clonotype comes from a man younger than 35 who had mild COVID-19 (a few samples of this study predate the infection). Cell type and time point are not known. The CDR3 nucleotides are TGCGCCAGCAGCCAAGATGTGGCATACCTCCTAACCTCTGAAGCTTTCTTT. Its protein product is CASSQDVAYLLTSEAFF.